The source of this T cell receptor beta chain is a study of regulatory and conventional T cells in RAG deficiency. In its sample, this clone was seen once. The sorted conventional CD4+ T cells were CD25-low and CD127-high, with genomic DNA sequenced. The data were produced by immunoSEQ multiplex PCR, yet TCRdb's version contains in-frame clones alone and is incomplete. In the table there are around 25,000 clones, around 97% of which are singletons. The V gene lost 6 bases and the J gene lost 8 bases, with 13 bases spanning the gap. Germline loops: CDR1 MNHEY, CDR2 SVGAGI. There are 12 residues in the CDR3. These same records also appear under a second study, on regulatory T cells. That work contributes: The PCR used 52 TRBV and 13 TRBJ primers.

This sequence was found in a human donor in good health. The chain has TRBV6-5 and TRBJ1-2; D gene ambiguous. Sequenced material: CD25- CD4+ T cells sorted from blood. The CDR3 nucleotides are TGTGCCAGCAGCTCCATCGGGTACGGCTACACCTTC. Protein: CASSSIGYGYTF.